The TCR beta chain described here comes from a study of blood T cell repertoires in COVID-19. The germline V gene has CDR1 SGDLS and CDR2 YYNGEE. Trimming cost V 3 bases and J 0 bases, with 11 bases left between them. The CDR3 extends over 15 amino acids. Only in-frame clones appear in the TCRdb table, and some are missing; sequencing was by immunoSEQ multiplex PCR. The table includes about 250,000 clones, 65% to 85% detected once. The sample taken for sequencing was PBMCs or T cells enriched from blood (not recorded which). This chain links TRBV9 with TRBJ2-3, with a possible D match to TRBD2 (5 bases). The TCR originated in a man aged 50-59 years who had recovered from COVID-19. This chain's CDR3 is CASSALGLSTDTQYF. In nucleotides, the CDR3 is TGTGCCAGCAGCGCCCTTGGACTTAGCACAGATACGCAGTATTTT.